The rows below give T cell receptor beta chains drawn from one sample of a study of blood T cell repertoires in COVID-19. Generated by immunoSEQ multiplex PCR, the TCRdb table keeps only in-frame clones and is missing some. The profile shows 180,000 or so clones, 65% to 85% of them singletons. The sequencing input was PBMCs or T cells enriched from blood (not recorded which). These receptor sequences come from a woman in her sixties or seventies who had recovered from COVID-19. CDR3s include the opening cysteine and the closing phenylalanine or tryptophan. D genes are given only for firm matches. Rows give clone size only sometimes, using once, few, many, or a class for an expanded clone.

j_call d_call clone_size v_call cdr3_nt cdr3_aa
TRBJ1-1 - once TRBV12-3/TRBV12-4 TGTGCCAGCAGTTTAAGGACAATTACTGAAGCTTTCTTT CASSLRTITEAFF
TRBJ2-5 - once TRBV7-2 TGTGCCAGCAGCTCACAGGGATGGCAGACCCAGTACTTC CASSSQGWQTQYF
TRBJ1-2 TRBD1 - TRBV27 TGTGCCAGCAGTTCATGGGACAGGGGACTTAGCTATGGCTACACCTTC CASSSWDRGLSYGYTF
TRBJ1-4 - - TRBV5-1 TGCGCCAGCAGATATGTCGCCGGAAGAAACAGGAGTGAAAAACTGTTTTTT CASRYVAGRNRSEKLFF
TRBJ2-5 - - TRBV12-3/TRBV12-4 TGTGCCAGCAGTTTATCAGGGGAAGAGACCCAGTACTTC CASSLSGEETQYF
TRBJ2-7 - - TRBV6-1 TGTGCCAGCAGTGAAGAGCCCGGGACACCATACGAGCAGTACTTC CASSEEPGTPYEQYF
TRBJ1-1 - - TRBV7-3 TGTGCCAGCAGCTTACGCCCCGTTATAGTTGGGAACACTGAAGCTTTCTTT CASSLRPVIVGNTEAFF
TRBJ1-4 - - TRBV14 TGTGCCAGCACCCAAAGGGGTAGAGGGTCGGGAGGTACTAATGAAAAACTGTTTTTT CASTQRGRGSGGTNEKLFF
TRBJ1-6 - - TRBV4-1 TGCGCCAGCAGCCAAGATTCGAGCTCCTATAATTCACCCCTCCACTTT CASSQDSSSYNSPLHF
TRBJ1-1 - - TRBV6-5 TGTGCCAGCTCCCCGGGATACACTGAAGCTTTCTTT CASSPGYTEAFF
TRBJ2-5 TRBD2 - TRBV5-1 TGCGCCAGCAGCCCGGGGACTAGCGGGAGGGCCAGCGAAGAGACCCAGTACTTC CASSPGTSGRASEETQYF
TRBJ2-2 - - TRBV2 TGTGCCAGCAAGTCGGGAAACACCGGGGAGCTGTTTTTT CASKSGNTGELFF
TRBJ1-4 TRBD1 - TRBV5-6 TGTGCCAGCAGCGCACGGACAGGGATCAGGGAAAAACTGTTTTTT CASSARTGIREKLFF
TRBJ2-1 TRBD2 - TRBV29-1 TGCAGCGTTGTCGCGGGGGAGTTCTACAATGAGCAGTTCTTC CSVVAGEFYNEQFF
TRBJ2-7 TRBD1 - TRBV28 TGTGCCAGCAGGACAGGGGTGCGCGAGCAGTACTTC CASRTGVREQYF
TRBJ1-4 TRBD1 - TRBV7-2 TGTGCCAGCAGCTTAGTGGGGACAGAGAATGAAAAACTGTTTTTT CASSLVGTENEKLFF
TRBJ1-5 - few TRBV27 TGTGCCAGCAGTTTAGCCGGGGATCAGCCCCAGCATTTT CASSLAGDQPQHF